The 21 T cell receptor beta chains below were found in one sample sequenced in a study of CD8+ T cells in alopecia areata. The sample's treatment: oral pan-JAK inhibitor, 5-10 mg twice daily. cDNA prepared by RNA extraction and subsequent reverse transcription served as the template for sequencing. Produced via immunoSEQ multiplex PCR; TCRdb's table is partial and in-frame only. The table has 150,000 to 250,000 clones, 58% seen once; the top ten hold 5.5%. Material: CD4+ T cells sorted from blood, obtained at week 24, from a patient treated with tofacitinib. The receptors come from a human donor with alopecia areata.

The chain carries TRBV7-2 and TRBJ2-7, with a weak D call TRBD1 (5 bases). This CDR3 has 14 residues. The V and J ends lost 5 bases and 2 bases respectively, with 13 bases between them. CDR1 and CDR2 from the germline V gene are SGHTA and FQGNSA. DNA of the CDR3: TGTGCCAGCAGCACTGGGCAGGGAACCTACGAGCAGTACTTC. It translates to CASSTGQGTYEQYF.

CDR3 in amino acids: CASSGWDSGNTIYF. The CDR3 DNA follows: TGCGCCAGCAGCGGCTGGGACAGCGGAAACACCATATATTTT. The rearrangement uses TRBV5-1 and TRBJ1-3; 7 nucleotides agree with TRBD1. The V segment lost 4 bases and the J segment 4 bases; nucleotides outside the gene matches: 5. The CDR3 extends over 14 amino acids. Germline values: CDR1 SGHRS, CDR2 YFSETQ.

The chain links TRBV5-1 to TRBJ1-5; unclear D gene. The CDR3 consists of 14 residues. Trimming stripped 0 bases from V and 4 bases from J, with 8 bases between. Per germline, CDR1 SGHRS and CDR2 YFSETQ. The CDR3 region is CASSLGTVNQPQHF. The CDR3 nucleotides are TGCGCCAGCAGCTTGGGTACCGTTAATCAGCCCCAGCATTTT. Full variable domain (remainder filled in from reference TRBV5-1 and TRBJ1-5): KAGVTQTPRYLIKTRGQQVTLSCSPISGHRSVSWYQQTPGQGLQFLFEYFSETQRNKGNFPGRFSGRQFSNSRSEMNVSTLELGDSALYLCASSLGTVNQPQHFGDGTRLSIL.

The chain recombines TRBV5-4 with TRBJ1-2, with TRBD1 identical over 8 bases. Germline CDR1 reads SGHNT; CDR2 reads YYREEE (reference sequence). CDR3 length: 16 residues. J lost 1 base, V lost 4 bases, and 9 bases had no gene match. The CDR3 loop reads CASSTGQGRGNYGYTF. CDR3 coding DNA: TGTGCCAGCAGCACCGGACAGGGAAGAGGTAACTATGGCTACACCTTC.

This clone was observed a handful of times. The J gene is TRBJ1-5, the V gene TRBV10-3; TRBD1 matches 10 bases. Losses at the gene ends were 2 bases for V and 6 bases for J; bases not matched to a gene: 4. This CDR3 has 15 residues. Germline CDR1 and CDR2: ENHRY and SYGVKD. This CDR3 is CAISEGQGEAQPQHF. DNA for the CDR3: TGTGCCATCAGTGAGGGACAGGGGGAGGCTCAGCCCCAGCATTTT.

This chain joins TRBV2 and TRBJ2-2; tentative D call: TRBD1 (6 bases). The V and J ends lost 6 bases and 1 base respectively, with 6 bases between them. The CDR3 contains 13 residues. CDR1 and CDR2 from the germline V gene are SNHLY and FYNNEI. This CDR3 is CASRGQNTGELFF. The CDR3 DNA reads TGTGCCAGCAGGGGACAGAACACCGGGGAGCTGTTTTTT.

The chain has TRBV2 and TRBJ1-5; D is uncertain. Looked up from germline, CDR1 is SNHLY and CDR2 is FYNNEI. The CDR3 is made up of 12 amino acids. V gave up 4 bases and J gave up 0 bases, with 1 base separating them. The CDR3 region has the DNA TGTGCCAGCAGTGCTAGCAATCAGCCCCAGCATTTT. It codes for CASSASNQPQHF.

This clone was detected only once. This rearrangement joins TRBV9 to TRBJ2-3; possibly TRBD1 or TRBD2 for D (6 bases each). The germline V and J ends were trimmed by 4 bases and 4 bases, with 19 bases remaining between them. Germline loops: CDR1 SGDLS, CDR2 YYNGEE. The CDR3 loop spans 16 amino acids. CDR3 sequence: CASSTGGGIPPDTQYF. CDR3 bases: TGTGCCAGCAGCACCGGAGGGGGGATCCCGCCAGATACGCAGTATTTT.

The CDR3 is CSATALDEQYF. In nucleotides, the CDR3 is TGCAGCGCCACGGCTCTCGACGAGCAGTACTTC. The chain links TRBV29-1 to TRBJ2-7; no clear D gene. This CDR3 has 11 amino acids. Germline loops: CDR1 SQVTM, CDR2 ANQGSEA. Trimming pared 7 bases from V and 5 bases from J, leaving 12 bases between.

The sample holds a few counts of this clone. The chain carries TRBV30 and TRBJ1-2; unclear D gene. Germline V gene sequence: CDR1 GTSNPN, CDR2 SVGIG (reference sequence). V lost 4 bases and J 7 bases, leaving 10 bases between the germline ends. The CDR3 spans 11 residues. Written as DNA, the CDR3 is TGTGCCTGGAAGTATAGTGCTGGCTACACCTTC. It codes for CAWKYSAGYTF. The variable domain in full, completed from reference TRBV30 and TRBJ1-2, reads SQTIHQWPATLVQPVGSPLSLECTVEGTSNPNLYWYRQAAGRGLQLLFYSVGIGQISSEVPQNLSASRPQDRQFILSSKKLLLSDSGFYLCAWKYSAGYTFGSGTRLTVV.

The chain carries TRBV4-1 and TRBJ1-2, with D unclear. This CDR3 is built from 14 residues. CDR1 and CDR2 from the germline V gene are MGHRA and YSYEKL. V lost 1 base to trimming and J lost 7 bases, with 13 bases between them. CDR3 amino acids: CASSQGGRLLGYTF. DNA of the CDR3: TGCGCCAGCAGCCAAGGCGGGCGCTTACTTGGCTACACCTTC.

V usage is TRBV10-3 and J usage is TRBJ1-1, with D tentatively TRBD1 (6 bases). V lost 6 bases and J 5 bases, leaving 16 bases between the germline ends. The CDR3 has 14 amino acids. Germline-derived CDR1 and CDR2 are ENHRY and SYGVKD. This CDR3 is CAIREQGGGTEAFF. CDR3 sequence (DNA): TGTGCCATCAGGGAACAGGGAGGAGGGACTGAAGCTTTCTTT.

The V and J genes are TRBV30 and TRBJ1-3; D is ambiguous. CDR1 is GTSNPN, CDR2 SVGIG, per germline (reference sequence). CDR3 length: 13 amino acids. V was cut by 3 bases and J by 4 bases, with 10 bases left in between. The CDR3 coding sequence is TGTGCCTGGAGCGGAGGGCGCGGAAACACCATATATTTT. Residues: CAWSGGRGNTIYF.

The chain's CDR3 is CASNGRTSTDTQYF. The CDR3 DNA reads as TGTGCCAGCAACGGACGGACTAGCACAGATACGCAGTATTTT. V usage is TRBV2 and J usage is TRBJ2-3; a possible D gene is TRBD2 (5 bases). Germline CDR1 is SNHLY and CDR2 is FYNNEI. Trimming pared 7 bases from V and 0 bases from J, leaving 11 bases between. This CDR3 contains 14 residues. Supplemented by reference TRBV2 and TRBJ2-3, the full variable domain reads EPEVTQTPSHQVTQMGQEVILRCVPISNHLYFYWYRQILGQKVEFLVSFYNNEISEKSEIFDDQFSVERPDGSNFTLKIRSTKLEDSAMYFCASNGRTSTDTQYFGPGTRLTVL.

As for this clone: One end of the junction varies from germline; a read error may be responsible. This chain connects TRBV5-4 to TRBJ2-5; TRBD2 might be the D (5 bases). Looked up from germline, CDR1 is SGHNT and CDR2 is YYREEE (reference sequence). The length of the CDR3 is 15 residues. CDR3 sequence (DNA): TGCGCCAGCAGCCCCTCTACTCCGAGCGGAGGGACCCAGTACTTC. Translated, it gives CASSPSTPSGGTQYF.

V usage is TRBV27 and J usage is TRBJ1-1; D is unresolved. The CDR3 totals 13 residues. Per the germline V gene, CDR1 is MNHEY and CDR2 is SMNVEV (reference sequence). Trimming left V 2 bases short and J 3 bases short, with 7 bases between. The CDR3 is CASSLMADTEAFF. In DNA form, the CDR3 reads TGTGCCAGCAGTTTAATGGCAGACACTGAAGCTTTCTTT.

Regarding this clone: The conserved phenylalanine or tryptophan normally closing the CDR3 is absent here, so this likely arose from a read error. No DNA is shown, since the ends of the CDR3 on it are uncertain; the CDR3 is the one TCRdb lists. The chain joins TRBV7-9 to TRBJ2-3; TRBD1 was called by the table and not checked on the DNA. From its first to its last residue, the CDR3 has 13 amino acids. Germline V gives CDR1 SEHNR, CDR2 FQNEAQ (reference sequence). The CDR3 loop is CASSLESSGQGSI.

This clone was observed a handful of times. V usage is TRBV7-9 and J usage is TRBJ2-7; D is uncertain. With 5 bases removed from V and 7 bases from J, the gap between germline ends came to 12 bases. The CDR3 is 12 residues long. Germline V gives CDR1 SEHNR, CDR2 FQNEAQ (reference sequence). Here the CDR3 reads CASSTSLVEQYF. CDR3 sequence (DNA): TGTGCCAGCAGCACATCCCTAGTAGAGCAGTACTTC.

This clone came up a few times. The CDR3 sequence is CASSIAGLANTGELFF. DNA of the CDR3: TGTGCCAGTAGTATCGCTGGGCTTGCGAACACCGGGGAGCTGTTTTTT. This chain joins TRBV19 and TRBJ2-2; no reliable D call. CDR1 and CDR2 from the germline V gene are LNHDA and SQIVND (reference sequence). There are 16 residues in the CDR3. With 3 bases removed from V and 0 bases from J, the gap between germline ends came to 11 bases.

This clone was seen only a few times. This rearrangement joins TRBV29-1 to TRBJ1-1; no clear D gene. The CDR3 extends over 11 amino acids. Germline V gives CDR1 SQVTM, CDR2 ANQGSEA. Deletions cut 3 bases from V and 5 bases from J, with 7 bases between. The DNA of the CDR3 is TGCAGCGTTGACCTGAGGACTGAAGCTTTCTTT. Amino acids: CSVDLRTEAFF.

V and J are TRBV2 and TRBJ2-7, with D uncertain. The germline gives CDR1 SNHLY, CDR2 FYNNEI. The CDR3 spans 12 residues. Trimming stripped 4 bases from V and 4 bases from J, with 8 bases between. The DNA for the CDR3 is TGTGCCAGCAGTGCCGAGGTATACGAGCAGTACTTC. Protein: CASSAEVYEQYF.